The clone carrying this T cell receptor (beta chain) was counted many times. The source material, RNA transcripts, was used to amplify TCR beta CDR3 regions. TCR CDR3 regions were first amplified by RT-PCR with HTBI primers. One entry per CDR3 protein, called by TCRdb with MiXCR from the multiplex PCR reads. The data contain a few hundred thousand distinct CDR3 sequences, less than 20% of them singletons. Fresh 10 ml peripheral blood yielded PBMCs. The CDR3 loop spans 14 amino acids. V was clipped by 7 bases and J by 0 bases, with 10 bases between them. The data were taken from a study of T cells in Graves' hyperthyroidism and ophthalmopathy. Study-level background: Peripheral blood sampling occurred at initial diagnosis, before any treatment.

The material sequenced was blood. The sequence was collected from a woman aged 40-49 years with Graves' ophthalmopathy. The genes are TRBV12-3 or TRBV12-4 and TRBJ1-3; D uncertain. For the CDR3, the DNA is TGTGCCAGCAACCCCTTAGACTCTGGAAACACCATATATTTT. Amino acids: CASNPLDSGNTIYF.